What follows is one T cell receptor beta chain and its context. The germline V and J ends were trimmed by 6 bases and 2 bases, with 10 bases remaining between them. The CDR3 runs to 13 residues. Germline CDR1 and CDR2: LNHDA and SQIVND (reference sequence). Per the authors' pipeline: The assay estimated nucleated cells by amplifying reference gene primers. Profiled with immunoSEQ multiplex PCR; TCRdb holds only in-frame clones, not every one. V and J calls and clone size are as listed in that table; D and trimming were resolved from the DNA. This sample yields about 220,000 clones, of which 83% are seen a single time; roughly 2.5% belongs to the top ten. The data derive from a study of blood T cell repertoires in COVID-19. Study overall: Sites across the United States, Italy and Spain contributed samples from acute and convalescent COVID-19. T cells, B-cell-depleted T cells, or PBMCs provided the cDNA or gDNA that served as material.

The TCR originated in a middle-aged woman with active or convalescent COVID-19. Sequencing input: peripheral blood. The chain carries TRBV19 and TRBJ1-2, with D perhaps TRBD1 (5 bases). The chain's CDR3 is CASRSAGNYGYTF. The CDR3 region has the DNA TGTGCCAGTAGGAGCGCAGGGAACTATGGCTACACCTTC.